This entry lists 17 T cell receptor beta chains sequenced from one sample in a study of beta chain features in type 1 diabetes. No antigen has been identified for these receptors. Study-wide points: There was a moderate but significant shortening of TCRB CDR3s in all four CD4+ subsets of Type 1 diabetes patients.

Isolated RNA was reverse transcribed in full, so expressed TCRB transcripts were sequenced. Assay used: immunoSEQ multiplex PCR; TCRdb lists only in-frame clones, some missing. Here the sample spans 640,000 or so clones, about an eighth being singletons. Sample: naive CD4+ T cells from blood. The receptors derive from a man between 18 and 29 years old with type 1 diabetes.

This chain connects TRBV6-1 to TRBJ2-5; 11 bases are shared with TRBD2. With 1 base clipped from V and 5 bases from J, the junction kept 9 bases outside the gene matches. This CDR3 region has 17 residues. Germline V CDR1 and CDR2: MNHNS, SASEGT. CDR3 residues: CASSEVGLAGGWETQYF. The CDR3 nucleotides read TGTGCCAGCAGTGAAGTAGGGCTAGCGGGGGGTTGGGAGACCCAGTACTTC.

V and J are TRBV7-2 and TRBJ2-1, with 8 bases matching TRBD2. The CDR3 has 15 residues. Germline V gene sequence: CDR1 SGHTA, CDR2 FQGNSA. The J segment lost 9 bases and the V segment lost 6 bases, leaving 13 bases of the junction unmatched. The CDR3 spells CASRLSGGAAPEQFF. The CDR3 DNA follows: TGTGCCAGCAGGCTCTCCGGGGGGGCGGCACCTGAGCAGTTCTTC.

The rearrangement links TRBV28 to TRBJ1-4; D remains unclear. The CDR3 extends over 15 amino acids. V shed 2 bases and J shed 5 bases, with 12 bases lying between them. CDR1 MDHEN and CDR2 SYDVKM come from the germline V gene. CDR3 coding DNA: TGTGCCAGCAGTTTACCGGTGGCGGGAAATGAAAAACTGTTTTTT. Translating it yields CASSLPVAGNEKLFF.

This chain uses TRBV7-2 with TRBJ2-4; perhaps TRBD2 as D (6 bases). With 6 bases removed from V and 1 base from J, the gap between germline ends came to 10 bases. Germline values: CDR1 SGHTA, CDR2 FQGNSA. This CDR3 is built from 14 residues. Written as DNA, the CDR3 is TGTGCCAGCAGTCTCGGAGGGGCCAAAAACATTCAGTACTTC. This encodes CASSLGGAKNIQYF.

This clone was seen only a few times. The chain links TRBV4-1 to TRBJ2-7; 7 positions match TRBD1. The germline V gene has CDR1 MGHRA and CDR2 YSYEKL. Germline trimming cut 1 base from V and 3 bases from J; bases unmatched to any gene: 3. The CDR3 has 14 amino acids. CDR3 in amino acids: CASSQAGTVYEQYF. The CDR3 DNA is TGCGCCAGCAGCCAAGCCGGGACAGTCTACGAGCAGTACTTC.

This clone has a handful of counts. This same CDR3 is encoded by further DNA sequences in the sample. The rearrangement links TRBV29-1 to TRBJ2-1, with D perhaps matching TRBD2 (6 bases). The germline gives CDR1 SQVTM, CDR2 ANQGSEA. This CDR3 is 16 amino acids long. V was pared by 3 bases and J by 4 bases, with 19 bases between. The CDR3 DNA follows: TGCAGCGTTGACGTGCGGGGCCACTCGGGGTACAATGAGCAGTTCTTC. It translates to CSVDVRGHSGYNEQFF.

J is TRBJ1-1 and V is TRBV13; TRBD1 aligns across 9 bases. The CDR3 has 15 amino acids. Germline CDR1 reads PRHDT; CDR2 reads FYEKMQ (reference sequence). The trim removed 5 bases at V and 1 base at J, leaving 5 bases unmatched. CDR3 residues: CASSPWTGENTEAFF. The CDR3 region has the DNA TGTGCCAGCAGCCCCTGGACAGGGGAGAACACTGAAGCTTTCTTT.

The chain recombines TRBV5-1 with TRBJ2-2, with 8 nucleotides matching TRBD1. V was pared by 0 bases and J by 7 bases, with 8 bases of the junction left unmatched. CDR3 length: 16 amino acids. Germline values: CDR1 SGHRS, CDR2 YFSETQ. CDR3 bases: TGCGCCAGCAGCTTGGACCGGCAGGGGGCGAACGGGGAGCTGTTTTTT. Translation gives CASSLDRQGANGELFF.

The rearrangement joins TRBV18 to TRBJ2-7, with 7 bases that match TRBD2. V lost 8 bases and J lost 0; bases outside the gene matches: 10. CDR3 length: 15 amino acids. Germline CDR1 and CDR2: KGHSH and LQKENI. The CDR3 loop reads CASTSGTGGSYEQYF. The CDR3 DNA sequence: TGTGCCAGCACCTCCGGGACGGGGGGCTCCTACGAGCAGTACTTC.

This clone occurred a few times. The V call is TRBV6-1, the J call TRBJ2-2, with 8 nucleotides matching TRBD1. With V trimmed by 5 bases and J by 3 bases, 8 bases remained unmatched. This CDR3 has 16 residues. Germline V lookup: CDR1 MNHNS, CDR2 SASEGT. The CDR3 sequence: CASSQGTGGDTGELFF. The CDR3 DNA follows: TGTGCCAGCAGTCAAGGGACAGGTGGGGACACCGGGGAGCTGTTTTTT.

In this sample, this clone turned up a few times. Here the CDR3 reads CASSEQGLAFF. DNA of the CDR3: TGTGCCAGCAGTGAACAGGGACTAGCTTTCTTT. The chain is built from TRBV2 and TRBJ1-1; tentative D call: TRBD1 (5 bases). V was pared by 2 bases and J by 10 bases, with 8 bases between. Germline V CDR1 and CDR2: SNHLY, FYNNEI. The CDR3 length is 11 residues.

Written as DNA, the CDR3 is TGTGCCAGCTCACCACGGCGGCTCCCTGCCGAGCAGTACTTC. Translated: CASSPRRLPAEQYF. This chain links TRBV18 with TRBJ2-7; unclear D gene. Germline V gene lookup returns CDR1 KGHSH and CDR2 LQKENI. Trimming pared 1 base from V and 6 bases from J, leaving 13 bases between. CDR3 length: 14 residues. Variable domain in full (rest from reference TRBV18 and TRBJ2-7): NAGVMQNPRHLVRRRGQEARLRCSPMKGHSHVYWYRQLPEEGLKFMVYLQKENIIDESGMPKERFSAEFPKEGPSILRIQQVVRGDSAAYFCASSPRRLPAEQYFGPGTRLTVT.

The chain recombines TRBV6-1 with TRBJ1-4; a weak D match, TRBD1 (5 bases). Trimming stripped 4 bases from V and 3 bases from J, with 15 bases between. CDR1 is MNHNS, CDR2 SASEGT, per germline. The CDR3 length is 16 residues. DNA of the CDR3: TGTGCCAGCAGTGGTTCTTTGGGGGGAGCTAATGAAAAACTGTTTTTT. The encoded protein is CASSGSLGGANEKLFF.

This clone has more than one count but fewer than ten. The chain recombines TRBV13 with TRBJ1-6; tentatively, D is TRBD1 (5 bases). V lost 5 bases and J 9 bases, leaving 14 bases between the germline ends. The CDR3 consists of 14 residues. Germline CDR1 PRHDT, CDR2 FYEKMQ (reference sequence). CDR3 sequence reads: CASSPGTGGSPLHF. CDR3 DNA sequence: TGTGCCAGCAGCCCCGGGACCGGCGGTTCACCCCTCCACTTT.

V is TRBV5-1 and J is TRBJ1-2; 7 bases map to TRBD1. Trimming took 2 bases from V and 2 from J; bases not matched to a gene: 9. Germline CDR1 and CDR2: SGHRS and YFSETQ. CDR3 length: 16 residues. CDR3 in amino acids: CASSFDRAFSNYGYTF. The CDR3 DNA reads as TGCGCCAGCAGCTTCGACAGGGCCTTCTCGAACTATGGCTACACCTTC.

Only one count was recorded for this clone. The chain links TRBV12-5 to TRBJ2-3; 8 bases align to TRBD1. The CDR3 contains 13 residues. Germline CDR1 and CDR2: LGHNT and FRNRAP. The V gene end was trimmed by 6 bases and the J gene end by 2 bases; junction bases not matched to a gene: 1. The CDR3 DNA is TGTGCTAGTGGGGACAGGGTCACAGATACGCAGTATTTT. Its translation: CASGDRVTDTQYF.

The CDR3 here is CASTSLNQETQYF. The DNA of the CDR3 is TGTGCCAGTACCTCACTAAACCAAGAGACCCAGTACTTC. The genes are TRBV19 and TRBJ2-5; D not certain. Germline V lookup: CDR1 LNHDA, CDR2 SQIVND (reference sequence). V was cut by 7 bases and J by 0 bases, with 9 bases left in between. This CDR3 spans 13 amino acids.